Listed below are T cell receptor beta chains from one sample, sequenced in a study of beta chain features in type 1 diabetes. Profiled with immunoSEQ multiplex PCR; TCRdb holds only in-frame clones, not every one. The data show roughly 330,000 clones, 8% to 13% seen once. The specimen sequenced was naive CD4+ T cells from blood. These receptor sequences come from a woman aged 25 to 39 in good health. Both conserved end residues are part of each CDR3. Fields, in order: clone size, D gene, J gene, V gene, CDR3 DNA, CDR3 protein. A D gene is named only where the DNA matches it firmly. Clone size, where shown, is once, few, many, or a class for clones that have expanded.

>few|TRBD1|TRBJ2-2|TRBV6-5
TGTGCCAGCAGTTACTCGGGGGACAGTTTCCCCGGGGAGCTGTTTTTT
CASSYSGDSFPGELFF
>.|TRBD1|TRBJ2-5|TRBV7-6
TGTGCCAGCAGCCCGGGACAGGGGTTTCAAGAGACCCAGTACTTC
CASSPGQGFQETQYF
>few|.|TRBJ1-1|TRBV7-9
TGTGCCAGCAGCTTAAATTCAAAGAACACTGAAGCTTTCTTT
CASSLNSKNTEAFF
>few|TRBD2|TRBJ2-1|TRBV29-1
TGCAGCGTTGAAGGTTTGGCGGGAGAGCGCTACAATGAGCAGTTCTTC
CSVEGLAGERYNEQFF
>.|.|TRBJ1-1|TRBV5-6
TGTGCCAGCAGCTTGGGGCGGGGGGACACTGAAGCTTTCTTT
CASSLGRGDTEAFF
>.|.|TRBJ2-1|TRBV9
TGTGCCAGCAGCGTAGATAGCGGAAACTACAATGAGCAGTTCTTC
CASSVDSGNYNEQFF
>.|.|TRBJ1-1|TRBV5-5
TGTGCCAGCAGCTTGCAGGGCGGCTACACTGAAGCTTTCTTT
CASSLQGGYTEAFF
>.|.|TRBJ2-5|TRBV12-5
TGTGCTAGTTGGCCCGCCCCGTACCAAGAGACCCAGTACTTC
CASWPAPYQETQYF
>few|.|TRBJ1-1|TRBV7-9
TGTGCCAGCAGTTTAGACACGAACACTGAAGCTTTCTTT
CASSLDTNTEAFF
>.|TRBD2|TRBJ2-7|TRBV6-7
TGTGCCAGCGTCCGTGGGCGCGGGAGTTACGAGCAGTACTTC
CASVRGRGSYEQYF
>few|.|TRBJ2-1|TRBV9
TGTGCCAGCAGCCAGAATGTAGCGCGCTACAATGAGCAGTTCTTC
CASSQNVARYNEQFF
>few|TRBD1|TRBJ2-3|TRBV18
TGTGCCAGCTCACCCGGGACAGGGGGTGGAGATACGCAGTATTTT
CASSPGTGGGDTQYF
>few|.|TRBJ2-7|TRBV5-4
TGTGCCAGCAGCTTGGGGGGGGCTAGCGGTTCCTACGAGCAGTACTTC
CASSLGGASGSYEQYF
>.|TRBD2|TRBJ2-1|TRBV5-6
TGTGCCAGCAGCGCACCGGGACTAGCGGGAGGGGGCTCTTACAATGAGCAGTTCTTC
CASSAPGLAGGGSYNEQFF
>few|TRBD1|TRBJ2-7|TRBV27
TGTGCCAGCAGTCCATCCCCGGGACAGGGAATATACGAGCAGTACTTC
CASSPSPGQGIYEQYF
>.|TRBD2|TRBJ2-1|TRBV7-2
TGTGCCAGCAGCCCTTCAGGACTAGCGGGCAACAATGAGCAGTTCTTC
CASSPSGLAGNNEQFF
>few|TRBD2|TRBJ2-1|TRBV5-1
TGCGCCAGCAGCTTGGAGAGCGGGAAAACCTACAATGAGCAGTTCTTC
CASSLESGKTYNEQFF
>once|TRBD2|TRBJ2-5|TRBV9
TGTGCCAGCAGCCCCTTGGGGGGGAAAGAGACCCAGTACTTC
CASSPLGGKETQYF
>.|.|TRBJ1-3|TRBV29-1
TGCAGCGTTGGGGCAGCTGGAAACACCATATATTTT
CSVGAAGNTIYF
>once|TRBD1|TRBJ2-1|TRBV28
TGTGCCAGCAGTTACACGGGACAGGGGCGCCCCAATGAGCAGTTCTTC
CASSYTGQGRPNEQFF
>.|TRBD1|TRBJ2-6|TRBV15
TGTGCCACCAGCAAAGAAATCGGGCAGGGGGCAGGTGGGGCCAACGTCCTGACTTTC
CATSKEIGQGAGGANVLTF
>few|.|TRBJ1-6|TRBV15
TGTGCCACCAGCAGAGATACTTCTAATTCACCCCTCCACTTT
CATSRDTSNSPLHF
>.|TRBD2|TRBJ2-1|TRBV5-4
TGTGCCAGCAGATCTAGCGGGAGCGGGTCCTACAATGAGCAGTTCTTC
CASRSSGSGSYNEQFF
>.|TRBD1|TRBJ1-5|TRBV7-9
TGTGCCAGCAGCAGACAGGGGGACGATCAGCCCCAGCATTTT
CASSRQGDDQPQHF
>few|.|TRBJ2-3|TRBV7-9
TGTGCCAGCAGCTTAGACAGGGGCACAGATACGCAGTATTTT
CASSLDRGTDTQYF
>.|TRBD1|TRBJ2-7|TRBV18
TGTGCCAGCTCACCACCGGGACAGCAGCCGACCGATCAGTACTTC
CASSPPGQQPTDQYF